This T cell receptor beta chain was sequenced for a study of CD8 T cells in ankylosing spondylitis. TCRdb reprocessed the 5' RACE reads via MiXCR and lists one record per CDR3 protein. In the table there are under 300,000 distinct CDR3 sequences, about a sixth of which are singletons. V shed 4 bases and J 2 bases; nucleotides not matched to a gene: 0. Germline V gene lookup returns CDR1 MNHEY and CDR2 SVGAGI. CDR3 length equals 14 residues. This clonotype was found a few times. This chain uses TRBV6-5 with TRBJ2-7; 12 nucleotides match TRBD2. Sequenced sample: blood, either unsorted or a sorted T cell fraction (not recorded which). This sequence was found in a male donor with ankylosing spondylitis or in good health (not recorded which). CDR3 nucleotides: TGTGCCAGCAGTTCTAGCGGGAGGGCCTACGAGCAGTACTTC. As protein: CASSSSGRAYEQYF.